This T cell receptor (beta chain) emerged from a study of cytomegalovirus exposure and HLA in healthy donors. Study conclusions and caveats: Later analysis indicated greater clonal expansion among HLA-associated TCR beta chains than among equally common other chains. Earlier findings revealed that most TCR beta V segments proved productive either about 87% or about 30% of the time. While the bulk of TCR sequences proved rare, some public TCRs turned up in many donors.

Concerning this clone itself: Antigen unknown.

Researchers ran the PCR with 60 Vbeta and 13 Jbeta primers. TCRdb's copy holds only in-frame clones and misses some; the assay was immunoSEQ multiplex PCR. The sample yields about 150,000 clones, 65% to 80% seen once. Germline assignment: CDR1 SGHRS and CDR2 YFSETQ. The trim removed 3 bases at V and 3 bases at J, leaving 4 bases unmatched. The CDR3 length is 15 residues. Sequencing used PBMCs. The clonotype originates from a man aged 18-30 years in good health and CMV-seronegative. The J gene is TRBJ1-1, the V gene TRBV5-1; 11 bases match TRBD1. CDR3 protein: CASSSGQGAYTEAFF. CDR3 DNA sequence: TGCGCCAGCAGCTCCGGACAGGGGGCGTACACTGAAGCTTTCTTT.